The 28 T cell receptor beta chains given below trace back to one sample, sequenced in a study of T cell repertoires in aging, cancer and after chemotherapy. Rearranged V-D-J TRB sequences were amplified with a mixed TRB-A/B primer pool. Each CDR3 protein is one row after TCRdb ran MiXCR on the multiplex PCR reads. The table has some 420 distinct CDR3 sequences, 85% to 90% seen once. The template was genomic DNA from peripheral blood, not RNA. What was sequenced was blood. These receptors were taken from a human donor with a solid tumor.

This clonotype came up once. The rearrangement joins TRBV7-3 to TRBJ1-5; D is ambiguous. Germline V gene lookup returns CDR1 SGHTA and CDR2 FQGTGA. This CDR3 region has 13 residues. V was trimmed by 3 bases and J by 7 bases, leaving 10 bases between them. The DNA of the CDR3 is TGTGCCAGCAGCTTGGGCTTAAGGCAGCCCCAGCATTTT. This translates into CASSLGLRQPQHF.

The V gene is TRBV19, the J gene TRBJ1-5; 10 bases align to TRBD1. The V gene end was trimmed by 5 bases and the J gene end by 6 bases; junction bases not matched to a gene: 4. Per the germline V gene, CDR1 is LNHDA and CDR2 is SQIVND (reference sequence). This CDR3 has 14 amino acids. CDR3 coding DNA: TGTGCCAGTAGTTGGACAGGGGGGGGTCAGCCCCAGCATTTT. This encodes CASSWTGGGQPQHF.

This clonotype was found once. The chain carries TRBV6-6 and TRBJ2-3; TRBD2 matches at 8 bases. The CDR3 extends over 17 amino acids. From germline, CDR1 is MNHNY and CDR2 SVGAGI (reference sequence). Germline trimming cut 4 bases from V and 2 bases from J; bases unmatched to any gene: 11. The CDR3 DNA follows: TGTGCCAGCAGTTCGACTCACAGCGGGGGTCCCACAGATACGCAGTATTTT. Translating gives CASSSTHSGGPTDTQYF.

This clonotype was recorded once. This rearrangement joins TRBV29-1 to TRBJ1-3, with D maybe TRBD1 (5 bases). V lost 6 bases to trimming and J lost 0 bases, with 12 bases between them. The CDR3 is made up of 14 amino acids. Germline V gene data show CDR1 as SQVTM and CDR2 as ANQGSEA. The CDR3 region is CSVGDVNSGNTIYF. The CDR3, as DNA: TGCAGCGTGGGGGACGTTAACTCTGGAAACACCATATATTTT.

This chain links TRBV19 with TRBJ1-2, with a weak D call TRBD1 (6 bases). The CDR3 spans 15 residues. Between the trimmed V and J ends, which lost 3 bases and 2 bases, there was a span of 13 bases. CDR1 LNHDA and CDR2 SQIVND come from the germline V gene (reference sequence). The CDR3 reads CASSIDGQGNYGYTF. The CDR3 coding sequence is TGTGCCAGTAGTATCGATGGTCAGGGGAACTATGGCTACACCTTC.

The rearrangement joins TRBV29-1 to TRBJ1-2, with D uncertain. The CDR3 covers 12 residues. Germline CDR1 and CDR2: SQVTM and ANQGSEA. Trimming took 0 bases from V and 6 from J, leaving 8 bases between them. The CDR3 sequence: CSVEDRRDGYTF. CDR3 in DNA: TGCAGCGTTGAAGATCGAAGGGATGGCTACACCTTC.

The chain carries TRBV27 and TRBJ1-3; the D is unclear. V gave up 6 bases and J gave up 0 bases, with 9 bases separating them. CDR1 is MNHEY and CDR2 is SMNVEV in the germline V gene (reference sequence). The CDR3 loop spans 14 amino acids. The CDR3 nucleotides are TGTGCCAGCAGGCATACCGGCTCTGGAAACACCATATATTTT. This codes for CASRHTGSGNTIYF.

The chain recombines TRBV6-1 with TRBJ2-7, with 7 bases identical to TRBD1. CDR1 and CDR2 from the germline V gene are MNHNS and SASEGT. The CDR3 extends over 13 amino acids. The V and J ends lost 4 bases and 6 bases, in that order; junction bases with no gene match: 6. This CDR3 reads CASSGGGRGEQYF. CDR3 coding DNA: TGTGCCAGCAGTGGAGGGGGCAGGGGCGAGCAGTACTTC.

This rearrangement joins TRBV6-6 to TRBJ2-7, with TRBD1 identical over 9 bases. V lost 5 bases, J lost 6 bases, and 8 bases stayed unmatched. CDR1 and CDR2 (germline): MNHNY, SVGAGI (reference sequence). The CDR3 runs to 14 residues. The CDR3 coding sequence is TGTGCCAGCAGTATCTGGACAGGGGAGGCCGAGCAGTACTTC. Its translation is CASSIWTGEAEQYF.

This clonotype was recorded only once. The chain recombines TRBV29-1 with TRBJ1-1; D not resolved. V gave up 5 bases and J gave up 3 bases, with 7 bases separating them. The CDR3 sequence is 11 residues long. The germline V gene has CDR1 SQVTM and CDR2 ANQGSEA. CDR3 amino acids: CSVQVDTEAFF. The CDR3 region has the DNA TGCAGCGTTCAAGTTGACACTGAAGCTTTCTTT.

Only a few counts were recorded for this clonotype. This chain uses TRBV29-1 with TRBJ2-7, with D possibly TRBD2 on 6 matching bases. V was trimmed by 5 bases and J by 5 bases, leaving 16 bases between them. CDR1 and CDR2 (germline): SQVTM, ANQGSEA. The CDR3 covers 13 residues. CDR3 nucleotides: TGCAGCGTTTTTGGAGGGTTCGTCCACGAGCAGTACTTC. This gives the protein CSVFGGFVHEQYF.

In this sample, this clonotype turned up a few times. The CDR3 here is CASSPLAGGMDIQYF. The DNA of the CDR3 is TGTGCCAGCAGTCCTCTGGCGGGGGGTATGGACATTCAGTACTTC. The chain has TRBV6-2 or TRBV6-3 and TRBJ2-4; 8 nucleotides agree with TRBD2. CDR3 length: 15 amino acids. Germline lookup yields CDR1 MNHEY and CDR2 SVGEGT. The trim removed 5 bases at V and 8 bases at J, leaving 11 bases unmatched.

V and J are TRBV6-5 and TRBJ1-1; 7 nucleotides agree with TRBD1. Losses at the gene ends were 11 bases for V and 2 bases for J; bases not matched to a gene: 11. This CDR3 has 14 residues. Germline V CDR1 and CDR2: MNHEY, SVGAGI. CDR3: CAPRRGLPNTEAFF. The CDR3 DNA follows: TGTGCCCCAAGGAGGGGGCTACCTAACACTGAAGCTTTCTTT.

The J gene is TRBJ1-2, the V gene TRBV7-2; D unresolved. The V and J ends lost 5 bases and 7 bases respectively, with 11 bases between them. The CDR3 length is 12 residues. CDR1 SGHTA and CDR2 FQGNSA come from the germline V gene. The CDR3 DNA reads TGTGCCAGCAGCCTGGAAACGGGTGGCTACACCTTC. This gives the protein CASSLETGGYTF.

The chain uses TRBV6-1 and TRBJ1-2; possibly TRBD1 for D (5 bases). Germline CDR1 is MNHNS and CDR2 is SASEGT. The CDR3 consists of 16 residues. V was trimmed by 3 bases and J by 8 bases, leaving 22 bases between them. This CDR3 is CASSDTRFGTHSGYTF. For the CDR3, the DNA is TGTGCCAGCAGTGATACGAGATTCGGGACTCATTCAGGCTACACCTTC.

On this clonotype itself: An end of the junction differs from the germline gene, which may be a read error. This chain connects TRBV7-3 to TRBJ2-2, with D perhaps TRBD2 (5 bases). This CDR3 region has 14 residues. Germline CDR1 SGHTA, CDR2 FQGTGA. In nucleotides, the CDR3 is TGTGCCAGCAGCTTAAAGGCAGGCACCGGGGAACTGTTTTTT. Translated, it gives CASSLKAGTGELFF.

V is TRBV7-9 and J is TRBJ2-3; TRBD2 agrees at 14 bases. CDR3 size: 23 residues. CDR1 SEHNR and CDR2 FQNEAQ come from the germline V gene (reference sequence). V was clipped by 5 bases and J by 6 bases; unmatched bases: 28. CDR3 coding DNA: TGTGCCAGCAGCCGAGGGACAGGCTCCTCCGGGACTAGCGGGGGCCCCGTCTGGGATACGCAGTATTTT. Protein: CASSRGTGSSGTSGGPVWDTQYF.

The gene calls are TRBV15 and TRBJ1-6, with a possible D match to TRBD1 (6 bases). Germline loops: CDR1 LNHNV, CDR2 YYDKDF (reference sequence). The CDR3 contains 15 residues. Trimming cost V 3 bases and J 10 bases, with 16 bases left between them. DNA for the CDR3: TGTGCCACCAGCAGTACAGGGTTGGGAGACTCACCCCTCCACTTT. Protein product: CATSSTGLGDSPLHF.

This clonotype was found once. Being one base from a much bigger clone, this may be a read error. This is likely a read error, given that the CDR3 carries no conserved phenylalanine or tryptophan at its end. This chain uses TRBV19 with TRBJ1-5; D is uncertain. In germline, CDR1 is LNHDA, CDR2 SQIVND (reference sequence). V was trimmed by 3 bases and J by 7 bases, leaving 10 bases between them. The CDR3 sequence is 13 residues long. This CDR3 is CASSMPGFQPQHY. CDR3 DNA sequence: TGTGCCAGTAGTATGCCGGGGTTCCAGCCCCAGCATTAT.

The rearrangement links TRBV6-6 to TRBJ1-5; 7 nucleotides match TRBD1. The length of the CDR3 is 15 residues. Per the germline V gene, CDR1 is MNHNY and CDR2 is SVGAGI (reference sequence). The junction had 11 bases not matched to a gene; V was cut back by 6 bases and J by 6 bases. CDR3 in amino acids: CASSHPQGGGQPQHF. The CDR3 nucleotides read TGTGCCAGCAGCCACCCCCAGGGGGGGGGTCAGCCCCAGCATTTT.

This chain uses TRBV11-3 with TRBJ2-7; D is undetermined. The CDR3 contains 12 residues. V lost 5 bases, J lost 3 bases, and 8 bases lay in between. CDR1 is SGHNT, CDR2 YENEEA, per germline. This CDR3 is CASSGQNYEQYF. The CDR3 DNA follows: TGTGCCAGCAGCGGGCAGAACTACGAGCAGTACTTC.

The chain carries TRBV6-6 and TRBJ2-7; the D is unclear. The CDR3 has 13 residues. Germline CDR1 and CDR2: MNHNY and SVGAGI (reference sequence). The V end lost 4 bases, the J end lost 6 bases, and 13 bases lay between the germline ends. The CDR3 DNA follows: TGTGCCAGCAGTTCCCACGCCCTATCCGAGCAGTACTTC. This encodes CASSSHALSEQYF.

The chain recombines TRBV29-1 with TRBJ2-7; the D gene is possibly TRBD1 (5 bases). CDR3 size: 13 residues. Germline V CDR1 and CDR2: SQVTM, ANQGSEA. The V end was cut by 0 bases, the J end by 5 bases, with 11 bases between. CDR3 DNA: TGCAGCGTTGAAGATACAGGTAAAAACGAGCAGTACTTC. Its protein product is CSVEDTGKNEQYF.

CDR3 coding DNA: TGCAGTGCTGCTGACAGCTCTTTTAGCTATGGCTACACCTTC. Amino acid sequence: CSAADSSFSYGYTF. The V gene is TRBV20-1, the J gene TRBJ1-2; the D gene is possibly TRBD1 (5 bases). Per the germline V gene, CDR1 is DFQATT and CDR2 is SNEGSKA (reference sequence). The CDR3 consists of 14 residues. Trimming shortened V by 5 bases and J by 4 bases, and 17 bases separated the two germline ends.

This chain uses TRBV19 with TRBJ2-2; possible D gene TRBD2, 6 bases. V was trimmed by 7 bases and J by 3 bases, leaving 15 bases between them. This CDR3 is 15 amino acids long. The germline V gene encodes CDR1 LNHDA and CDR2 SQIVND (reference sequence). This chain's CDR3 is CASTDSQRDTGELFF. CDR3 nucleotide sequence: TGTGCCAGTACCGACTCCCAGCGGGACACCGGGGAGCTGTTTTTT.

The chain carries TRBV6-1 and TRBJ2-3, with a tentative D call TRBD1 (5 bases). Germline CDR1 is MNHNS and CDR2 is SASEGT. V lost 7 bases to trimming and J lost 4 bases, with 18 bases between them. The CDR3 is 15 amino acids. The DNA for the CDR3 is TGTGCCAGCATCAGTGTTCACAAAGGGGCAGATACGCAGTATTTT. Protein: CASISVHKGADTQYF.

This clonotype appeared a few times. This chain uses TRBV19 with TRBJ1-5; a possible D gene is TRBD1 (6 bases). Germline CDR1 LNHDA, CDR2 SQIVND (reference sequence). There are 14 residues in the CDR3. V shed 4 bases and J shed 7 bases, with 14 bases lying between them. CDR3 coding DNA: TGTGCCAGTAGTAACCAACAGGGATACCAGCCCCAGCATTTT. Translated: CASSNQQGYQPQHF.

In its sample, this clonotype was seen once. The chain couples TRBV11-2 to TRBJ2-3, with unresolved D. With 4 bases removed from V and 2 bases from J, the gap between germline ends came to 13 bases. Germline CDR1 and CDR2: SGHAT and FQNNGV. The CDR3 runs to 15 residues. The chain's CDR3 is CASSSREANTDTQYF. Written as DNA, the CDR3 is TGTGCCAGCAGCTCCCGTGAGGCGAACACAGATACGCAGTATTTT.